These T cell receptor beta chains were read from a single sample in a study of cytomegalovirus exposure and HLA in healthy donors. Sequencing used immunoSEQ multiplex PCR; TCRdb keeps in-frame clones, though not all of them. The data contain over 55,000 clones, 55% to 80% of them seen just once; the ten biggest clones take up 7.6%. Sequencing was performed on PBMCs. The source of these receptors is a man in his forties in good health and CMV-seropositive. Each CDR3 is given with its conserved first and last residue. Fields, in order: CDR3 DNA, CDR3 protein, J gene, D gene, V gene, clone size, CDR3 length. The D gene is left open where the match is weak. The size entry is marked missing in some rows and otherwise reads once, few, many or a size class.

cdr3_nt: TGTGCCTGGGCCCTGTCGGGGGGTCGTAATTCACCCCTCCACTTT
cdr3_aa: CAWALSGGRNSPLHF
j_call: TRBJ1-6
d_call: .
v_call: TRBV30
clone_size: .
cdr3_length: 15

cdr3_nt: TGTGCCAGCAGCTTGATGAATGCGGGCACTGAAGCTTTCTTT
cdr3_aa: CASSLMNAGTEAFF
j_call: TRBJ1-1
d_call: .
v_call: TRBV7-3
clone_size: .
cdr3_length: 14

cdr3_nt: TGTGCCAGCAGTCAGCCGGAAGGCGGACTTTACGAGCAGTACTTC
cdr3_aa: CASSQPEGGLYEQYF
j_call: TRBJ2-7
d_call: .
v_call: TRBV6-5
clone_size: .
cdr3_length: 15

cdr3_nt: TGTGCCAGCAGCCCTGGGCTAGGGAGTTCTGGCGCTGAAGCTTTCTTT
cdr3_aa: CASSPGLGSSGAEAFF
j_call: TRBJ1-1
d_call: .
v_call: TRBV7-9
clone_size: .
cdr3_length: 16

cdr3_nt: TGTGCCAGCAGTTTCTATTCGTTGTCCGGCGGAGAAAAACTGTTTTTT
cdr3_aa: CASSFYSLSGGEKLFF
j_call: TRBJ1-4
d_call: .
v_call: TRBV6-5
clone_size: few
cdr3_length: 16

cdr3_nt: TGTGCCAGCAGCTCGAGGGTCCGGGATGGCTACACCTTC
cdr3_aa: CASSSRVRDGYTF
j_call: TRBJ1-2
d_call: .
v_call: TRBV7-8
clone_size: few
cdr3_length: 13

cdr3_nt: TGTGCCAGCAGCTGGGAGACAAACAATGAGCAGTTCTTC
cdr3_aa: CASSWETNNEQFF
j_call: TRBJ2-1
d_call: .
v_call: TRBV5-4
clone_size: .
cdr3_length: 13

cdr3_nt: TGTGCCAGCAGCGTTGCGTCAGGGCAAGAGACCCAGTACTTC
cdr3_aa: CASSVASGQETQYF
j_call: TRBJ2-5
d_call: .
v_call: TRBV9
clone_size: few
cdr3_length: 14

cdr3_nt: TGTGCCAGTACCGGACAGGGCAACACTGAAGCTTTCTTT
cdr3_aa: CASTGQGNTEAFF
j_call: TRBJ1-1
d_call: TRBD1
v_call: TRBV19
clone_size: .
cdr3_length: 13

cdr3_nt: TGCGCCAGCAGCCCCGGGACAAGTTTGATAGTAGTCTATGGCTACACCTTC
cdr3_aa: CASSPGTSLIVVYGYTF
j_call: TRBJ1-2
d_call: .
v_call: TRBV5-1
clone_size: .
cdr3_length: 17

cdr3_nt: TGTGCCAGCAGCCTATCAACAGGGTACCCTGGGGATGAGCAGTTCTTC
cdr3_aa: CASSLSTGYPGDEQFF
j_call: TRBJ2-1
d_call: .
v_call: TRBV9
clone_size: .
cdr3_length: 16